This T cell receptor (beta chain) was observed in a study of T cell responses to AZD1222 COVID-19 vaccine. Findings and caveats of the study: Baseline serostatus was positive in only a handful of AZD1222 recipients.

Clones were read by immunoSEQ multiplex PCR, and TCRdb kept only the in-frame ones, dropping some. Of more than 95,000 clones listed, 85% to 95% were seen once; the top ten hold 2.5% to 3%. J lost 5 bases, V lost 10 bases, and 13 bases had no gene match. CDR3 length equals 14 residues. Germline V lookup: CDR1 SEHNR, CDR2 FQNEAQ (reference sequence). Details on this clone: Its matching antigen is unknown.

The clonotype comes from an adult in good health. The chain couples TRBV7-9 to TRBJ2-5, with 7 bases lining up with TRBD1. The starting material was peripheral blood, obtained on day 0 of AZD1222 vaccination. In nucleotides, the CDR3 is TGTGCCACACGAGGGCTAGACAGGGAGGAGACCCAGTACTTC. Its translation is CATRGLDREETQYF. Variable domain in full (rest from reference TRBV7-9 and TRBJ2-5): DTGVSQNPRHKITKRGQNVTFRCDPISEHNRLYWYRQTLGQGPEFLTYFQNEAQLEKSRLLSDRFSAERPKGSFSTLEIQRTEQGDSAMYLCATRGLDREETQYFGPGTRLLVL.